The 8 T cell receptor beta chains presented below share a single source sample, sequenced in a study of Ad26.COV2.S vaccination and SARS-CoV-2 variants. Sequenced by immunoSEQ multiplex PCR; TCRdb stores in-frame clones only, minus some. The data hold about 440,000 clones, with 90% observed a single time. The treatment is: 15 to 20 received Ad26.COV2.S at low or high dose, single or two shots; about five received placebo; per-sample allocation not given. Day 63 after the first vaccine or placebo injection was the time point for sampling. This specimen was peripheral blood, taken in a trial of Ad26.COV2.S vaccine versus placebo. The receptors stem from a person between 18 and 60 years old who received the Ad26.COV2.S COVID-19 vaccine or a placebo.

This chain joins TRBV5-5 and TRBJ2-7; D may be TRBD1 (5 bases). CDR3 length: 14 amino acids. CDR1 and CDR2 (germline): SGHKS, YYEKEE (reference sequence). V was shortened by 0 bases and J by 2 bases, with 9 bases between the two germline ends. The CDR3 coding sequence is TGTGCCAGCAGCTTGGAGGGGAAAGCCTACGAGCAGTACTTC. It translates to CASSLEGKAYEQYF.

The rearrangement links TRBV7-6 to TRBJ1-5; 8 positions agree with TRBD1. Germline assignment: CDR1 SGHVS and CDR2 FNYEAQ. The V gene end was trimmed by 5 bases and the J gene end by 3 bases; junction bases not matched to a gene: 6. The CDR3 sequence is 15 residues long. CDR3 sequence reads: CASSPGQGTNQPQHF. CDR3 DNA: TGTGCCAGCAGCCCCGGACAGGGTACCAATCAGCCCCAGCATTTT.

The chain couples TRBV2 to TRBJ2-1; no reliable D call. Germline CDR1 reads SNHLY; CDR2 reads FYNNEI. V was clipped by 2 bases and J by 7 bases, with 18 bases between them. The CDR3 contains 16 residues. CDR3 coding DNA: TGTGCCAGCAGTGAAAGAGGTCCCCTGGCCGTAAATGAGCAGTTCTTC. Translated, it gives CASSERGPLAVNEQFF.

This clone was seen just once. The chain combines TRBV11-3 with TRBJ2-2, with D hard to call. Germline CDR1 reads SGHNT; CDR2 reads YENEEA. The CDR3 runs to 16 residues. V was pared by 5 bases and J by 5 bases, with 18 bases between. The CDR3 bases are TGTGCCAGCAGCGAGTTCGGCGGAATGGCAACCGGGGAGCTGTTTTTT. Its protein product is CASSEFGGMATGELFF.

This chain joins TRBV14 and TRBJ2-1; TRBD2 is a possible D gene (6 bases). The CDR3 sequence is 14 residues long. Germline V lookup: CDR1 SGHDN, CDR2 FVKESK. V dropped 0 bases and J dropped 15 bases, with 18 bases sitting between them. The CDR3 sequence is CASSQDPTQGGTFF. CDR3 DNA sequence: TGTGCCAGCAGCCAAGATCCGACCCAAGGAGGGACGTTCTTC.

The J gene is TRBJ2-3, the V gene TRBV28; 8 bases line up with TRBD1. The CDR3 is 15 residues long. CDR1 is MDHEN, CDR2 SYDVKM, per germline. V trimming: 5 bases; J trimming: 1 base; junction bases outside the gene matches: 5. CDR3 sequence: CASSTNRGGTDTQYF. In nucleotides, the CDR3 is TGTGCCAGCAGTACGAACAGGGGGGGCACAGATACGCAGTATTTT.

This chain joins TRBV20-1 and TRBJ1-4; tentatively, D is TRBD1 (5 bases). This CDR3 contains 15 residues. V lost 3 bases, J lost 6 bases, and 17 bases lay in between. CDR1 is DFQATT, CDR2 SNEGSKA, per germline (reference sequence). CDR3 coding DNA: TGCAGTGCTAGTCAGGGAAGGGTCTCCGATGAAAAACTGTTTTTT. This encodes CSASQGRVSDEKLFF.

V usage is TRBV10-1 and J usage is TRBJ2-7, with D unclear. V was cut by 4 bases and J by 3 bases, with 25 bases left in between. Germline CDR1 reads WNHNN; CDR2 reads SYGVQD (reference sequence). The CDR3 contains 18 residues. The CDR3 reads CASSGQPFSSQISYEQYF. DNA for the CDR3: TGCGCCAGCAGTGGTCAGCCTTTTTCGAGCCAGATCAGCTACGAGCAGTACTTC.